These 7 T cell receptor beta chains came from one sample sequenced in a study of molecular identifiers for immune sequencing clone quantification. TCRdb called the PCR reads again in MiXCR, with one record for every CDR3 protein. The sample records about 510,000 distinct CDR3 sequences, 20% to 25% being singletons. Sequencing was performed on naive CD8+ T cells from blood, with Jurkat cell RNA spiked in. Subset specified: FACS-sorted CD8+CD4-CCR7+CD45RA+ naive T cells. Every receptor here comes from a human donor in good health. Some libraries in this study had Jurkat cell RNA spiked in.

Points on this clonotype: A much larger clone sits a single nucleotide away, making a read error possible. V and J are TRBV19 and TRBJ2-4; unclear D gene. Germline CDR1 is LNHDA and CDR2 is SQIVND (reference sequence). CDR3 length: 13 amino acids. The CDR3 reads CASSIDLVNIQCF. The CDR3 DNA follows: TGTGCCAGTAGTATAGATCTCGTAAACATTCAGTGCTTC. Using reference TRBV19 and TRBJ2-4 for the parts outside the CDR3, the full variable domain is DGGITQSPKYLFRKEGQNVTLSCEQNLNHDAMYWYRQDPGQGLRLIYYSQIVNDFQKGDIAEGYSVSREKKESFPLTVTSAQKNPTAFYLCASSIDLVNIQCFGAGTRLSVL.

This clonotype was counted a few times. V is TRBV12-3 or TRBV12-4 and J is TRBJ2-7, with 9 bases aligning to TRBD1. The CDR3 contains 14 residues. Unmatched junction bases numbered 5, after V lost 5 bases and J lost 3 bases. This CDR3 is CASSHRDRDYEQYF. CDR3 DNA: TGTGCCAGCAGTCACCGGGACAGGGACTACGAGCAGTACTTC.

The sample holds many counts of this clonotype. The CDR3 spells CSVDPQGMNTEAFF. The CDR3 DNA reads as TGCAGCGTTGACCCCCAGGGAATGAACACTGAAGCTTTCTTT. This chain connects TRBV29-1 to TRBJ1-1, with a possible D match to TRBD1 (5 bases). The CDR3 consists of 14 residues. Trimming left V 3 bases short and J 0 bases short, with 11 bases between. Germline loops: CDR1 SQVTM, CDR2 ANQGSEA.

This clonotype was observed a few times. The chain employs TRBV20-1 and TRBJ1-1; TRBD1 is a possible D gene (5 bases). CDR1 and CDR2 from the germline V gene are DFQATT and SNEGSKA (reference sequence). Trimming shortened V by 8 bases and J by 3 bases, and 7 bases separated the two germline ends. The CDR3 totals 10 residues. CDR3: CSSGYTEAFF. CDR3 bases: TGCAGTTCAGGGTACACTGAAGCTTTCTTT.

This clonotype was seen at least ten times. CDR3: CASSSPSGGGETQYF. The CDR3 bases are TGTGCCAGCAGCTCCCCTAGCGGAGGCGGGGAGACCCAGTACTTC. The V and J genes are TRBV5-4 and TRBJ2-5; 7 bases map to TRBD2. The trim removed 3 bases at V and 5 bases at J, leaving 10 bases unmatched. The CDR3 length is 15 residues. Germline loops: CDR1 SGHNT, CDR2 YYREEE (reference sequence).

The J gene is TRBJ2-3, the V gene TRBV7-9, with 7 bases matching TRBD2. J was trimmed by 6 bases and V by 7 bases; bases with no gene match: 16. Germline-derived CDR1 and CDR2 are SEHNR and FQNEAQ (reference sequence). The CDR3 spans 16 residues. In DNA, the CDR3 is TGTGCCAGCACCCGAACCCCCGGGGCGGGAGTGGATACGCAGTATTTT. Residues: CASTRTPGAGVDTQYF.

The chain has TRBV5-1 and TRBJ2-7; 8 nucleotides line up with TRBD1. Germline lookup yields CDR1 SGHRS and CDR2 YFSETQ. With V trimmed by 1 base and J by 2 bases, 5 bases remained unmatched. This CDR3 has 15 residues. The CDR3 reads CASSLFDRGTYEQYF. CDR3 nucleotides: TGCGCCAGCAGCTTGTTCGACAGGGGTACCTACGAGCAGTACTTC.